This T cell receptor (beta chain) came from a study of T cells in Graves' hyperthyroidism and ophthalmopathy. Study outcomes and limitations: Also found in blood were most expanded thyroid clonotypes above 0.001.

It was RNA transcripts that yielded the amplified TCR beta CDR3 regions. The HTBI set primed first-round TCR CDR3 RT-PCR. TCRdb re-called the multiplex PCR reads with MiXCR, one entry per CDR3 protein. The profile shows 600,000 or so distinct CDR3 sequences, around 42% of them singletons. The ends were cut back, 3 bases at V and 1 base at J, with 14 bases in the middle. CDR3 size: 16 residues. From germline, CDR1 is ENHRY and CDR2 SYGVKD. As for this clonotype: The antigen remains unidentified.

The V and J genes are TRBV10-3 and TRBJ2-3; D is unclear. Sequenced input: peripheral blood or thyroid tissue (not recorded which). The source of this sequence is a woman between 18 and 29 years old with Graves' hyperthyroidism. CDR3 sequence: CAISDAHQTRTDTQYF. In DNA, the CDR3 is TGTGCCATCAGTGACGCGCACCAGACTCGCACAGATACGCAGTATTTT.